This TCR beta chain was recorded in a study of cytomegalovirus exposure and HLA in healthy donors. Findings and caveats of the study: For most TCR sequences rarity was the rule, although some public TCRs occurred in many donors. The listing of some 170 TCR beta chains classed them as cytomegalovirus-associated.

A note on this clone: Its antigen remains unknown.

Germline CDR1 ENHRY, CDR2 SYGVKD. CDR3 length equals 13 residues. V lost 1 base and J lost 4, with 4 bases in between. This PCR relied on a set of 60 Vbeta primers and 13 Jbeta primers. TCRdb's copy holds only in-frame clones and misses some; the assay was immunoSEQ multiplex PCR. The table records approximately 150,000 clones, 60% to 80% of them present only once. What was sequenced was PBMCs. The V gene is TRBV10-3, the J gene TRBJ2-2; D is unclear. The TCR was taken from a woman in her forties or fifties in good health and CMV-seropositive. The CDR3 here is CAISEFLTGELFF. The CDR3 DNA sequence: TGTGCCATCAGTGAGTTCCTCACCGGGGAGCTGTTTTTT.